What follows describes a single T cell receptor (beta chain). What it recognizes is unknown. This entry is derived from a study of cytomegalovirus exposure and HLA in healthy donors. Whole-study findings and limits: The availability of immune exposure information extended only to CMV serostatus. Presence/absence comparisons presumed near-even sequencing depth among donors. Later on, analysis showed that most CMV-associated TCR beta chains appeared to be HLA-restricted. In a later analysis, a missense DCLRE1C variant was linked to TCR beta V- and J-gene trimming.

The PCR made use of 60 Vbeta and 13 Jbeta primers. Some clones are missing from TCRdb's copy, which holds only in-frame ones; the method was immunoSEQ multiplex PCR. The clone table shows 100,000 to 150,000 clones, with the ten largest holding 1.5% to 2%. CDR3 length: 14 residues. Per germline, CDR1 SEHNR and CDR2 FQNEAQ (reference sequence). J gave up 6 bases and V 4 bases, and 7 bases lay outside the gene matches. The chain combines TRBV7-9 with TRBJ1-2, with TRBD1 matching over 8 bases. Material for sequencing was PBMCs. This TCR came from a man between 18 and 29 years old in good health and CMV-seronegative. The CDR3 DNA reads TGTGCCAGCAGCTATCATTCAGGGGGCGATGGCTACACCTTC. Its protein is CASSYHSGGDGYTF.